These 20 T cell receptor beta chains were all obtained from the same sample, sequenced in a study of PD-1 blockade in mismatch repair-deficient tumors. This table comes from immunoSEQ multiplex PCR, and its TCRdb copy is limited to in-frame clones, with some not included. Of about 100,000 clones listed, about 79% are singletons. Sequences were derived from peripheral blood, sampled 35 to 37 weeks after starting pembrolizumab. The receptors were gathered from an adult with mismatch repair-deficient cancer.

The CDR3 spells CATRTGSQQETQYF. CDR3 nucleotide sequence: TGTGCCACCAGAACCGGGAGCCAACAAGAGACCCAGTACTTC. The chain couples TRBV15 to TRBJ2-5; the D gene is possibly TRBD2 (6 bases). Germline V gene lookup returns CDR1 LNHNV and CDR2 YYDKDF (reference sequence). With 6 bases removed from V and 2 bases from J, the gap between germline ends came to 13 bases. There are 14 residues in the CDR3.

The rearrangement joins TRBV7-9 to TRBJ1-2, with unresolved D. The V gene's germline CDR1 is SEHNR and CDR2 FQNEAQ (reference sequence). Trimming left V 5 bases short and J 2 bases short, with 6 bases between. The CDR3 extends over 12 amino acids. CDR3 amino acids: CASSAVNYGYTF. Here the CDR3 DNA reads TGTGCCAGCAGCGCAGTCAACTATGGCTACACCTTC.

This clone was counted a few times. The germline gene is not matched at one end of the junction; a read error may be the cause. V and J are TRBV15 and TRBJ1-1; D perhaps matches TRBD1 (6 bases). The germline V gene encodes CDR1 LNHNV and CDR2 YYDKDF (reference sequence). The CDR3 has 13 residues. The CDR3: CATSREGGTEAFF. In DNA form, the CDR3 reads TGTGCCACCAGCCGAGAGGGGGGCACTGAAGCTTTCTTT.

This clone appeared a single time. The chain couples TRBV11-2 to TRBJ2-2; D gene uncertain. V gave up 1 base and J gave up 6 bases, with 6 bases separating them. This CDR3 comprises 13 residues. Germline loops: CDR1 SGHAT, CDR2 FQNNGV. The CDR3 nucleotides read TGTGCCAGCAGCTTAGTTAGGGCCGGGGAGCTGTTTTTT. It encodes CASSLVRAGELFF.

V and J are TRBV4-1 and TRBJ2-1; D gene ambiguous. Germline V gene data show CDR1 as MGHRA and CDR2 as YSYEKL. The ends were cut back, 1 base at V and 9 bases at J, with 16 bases in the middle. CDR3 size: 15 residues. The CDR3 region has the DNA TGCGCCAGCAGCCAAGTAAGTTTATCCCATGGTGAGCAGTTCTTC. Translating gives CASSQVSLSHGEQFF.

The chain couples TRBV7-8 to TRBJ2-7; D possibly uses TRBD1 or TRBD2 (5 bases each). From germline, CDR1 is SGHVS and CDR2 FQNEAQ. The CDR3 runs to 13 residues. The CDR3 nucleotides are TGTGCGGTCTCGGGGACCGAGCGCAGCGAGCAGTACTTC. Protein product: CAVSGTERSEQYF.

The chain combines TRBV5-6 with TRBJ1-2, with unresolved D. Trimming pared 0 bases from V and 0 bases from J, leaving 6 bases between. CDR1 and CDR2 from the germline V gene are SGHDT and YYEEEE. The CDR3 has 14 amino acids. The CDR3 DNA is TGTGCCAGCAGCTTGGGAGCCGCTAACTATGGCTACACCTTC. Amino acid sequence: CASSLGAANYGYTF.

The chain is built from TRBV6-6 and TRBJ1-5; D possibly corresponds to TRBD1 (6 bases). This CDR3 contains 16 residues. Per the germline V gene, CDR1 is MNHNY and CDR2 is SVGAGI (reference sequence). V lost 1 base and J 0 bases, leaving 10 bases between the germline ends. The CDR3 loop is CASSYFRTDSNQPQHF. Here the CDR3 DNA reads TGTGCCAGCAGTTACTTCCGGACAGATAGCAATCAGCCCCAGCATTTT.

The chain couples TRBV7-9 to TRBJ2-1; D remains unclear. The CDR3 totals 15 residues. Trimming stripped 5 bases from V and 4 bases from J, with 15 bases between. CDR1 SEHNR and CDR2 FQNEAQ come from the germline V gene (reference sequence). Here the CDR3 reads CASSTTTHLYNEQFF. The CDR3 nucleotides are TGTGCCAGCAGCACCACAACCCATCTTTACAATGAGCAGTTCTTC.

This clone occurred once. The rearrangement uses TRBV11-2 and TRBJ2-7; 8 bases match TRBD1. Germline assignment: CDR1 SGHAT and CDR2 FQNNGV. The CDR3 is 14 residues long. Trimming took 2 bases from V and 3 from J; bases not matched to a gene: 3. CDR3: CASSLPTGVYEQYF. The CDR3 nucleotides read TGTGCCAGCAGCTTACCGACAGGGGTCTACGAGCAGTACTTC.

The gene calls are TRBV27 and TRBJ1-3; D is uncertain. The V gene's germline CDR1 is MNHEY and CDR2 SMNVEV (reference sequence). The V end was cut by 11 bases, the J end by 2 bases, with 16 bases between. The CDR3 extends over 14 amino acids. CDR3 amino acids: CAGFDRNPGNTIYF. The DNA of the CDR3 is TGTGCCGGCTTCGACCGGAATCCTGGAAACACCATATATTTT.

This chain uses TRBV5-4 with TRBJ2-7; 11 nucleotides line up with TRBD2. This CDR3 region has 15 residues. The trim removed 0 bases at V and 4 bases at J, leaving 3 bases unmatched. CDR1 SGHNT and CDR2 YYREEE come from the germline V gene (reference sequence). The CDR3 bases are TGTGCCAGCAGCTTGGAGACTAGCGGGATATACGAGCAGTACTTC. Translating it yields CASSLETSGIYEQYF.

V is TRBV7-9 and J is TRBJ2-7, with 8 bases matching TRBD1. Germline CDR1 and CDR2: SEHNR and FQNEAQ (reference sequence). V gave up 1 base and J gave up 3 bases; unmatched junction bases: 11. This CDR3 spans 17 amino acids. CDR3 sequence reads: CASSLDGRGLGFYEQYF. CDR3 DNA: TGTGCCAGCAGCTTAGACGGCAGGGGGCTAGGTTTCTACGAGCAGTACTTC. Together with reference TRBV7-9 and TRBJ2-7, the CDR3 gives the full variable domain: DTGVSQNPRHKITKRGQNVTFRCDPISEHNRLYWYRQTLGQGPEFLTYFQNEAQLEKSRLLSDRFSAERPKGSFSTLEIQRTEQGDSAMYLCASSLDGRGLGFYEQYFGPGTRLTVT.

This rearrangement joins TRBV6-6 to TRBJ2-1; D possibly matches TRBD1 or TRBD2 (8 bases each). The V end was cut by 11 bases, the J end by 2 bases, with 16 bases between. This CDR3 has 14 amino acids. Germline assignment: CDR1 MNHNY and CDR2 SVGAGI (reference sequence). Here the CDR3 reads CASGRDRTYNEQFF. In DNA, the CDR3 is TGTGCCTCCGGGAGGGACAGGACCTACAATGAGCAGTTCTTC.

The chain employs TRBV29-1 and TRBJ1-1; no definite D call. Germline-derived CDR1 and CDR2 are SQVTM and ANQGSEA. The CDR3 totals 11 residues. V lost 4 bases, J lost 5 bases, and 8 bases lay in between. The CDR3 spells CSVAPGTEAFF. The CDR3 DNA follows: TGCAGCGTTGCTCCGGGAACTGAAGCTTTCTTT.

This clone has only a few counts. This rearrangement joins TRBV25-1 to TRBJ1-2, with D hard to call. Germline V gene sequence: CDR1 MGHDK, CDR2 SYGVNS. V was clipped by 4 bases and J by 7 bases, with 10 bases between them. The CDR3 is 12 residues long. This CDR3 is CASSVGVVGYTF. CDR3 bases: TGTGCCAGCAGTGTCGGGGTCGTTGGCTACACCTTC.

This clone rates as medium-sized. This chain uses TRBV10-1 with TRBJ2-7; no firm D call. CDR1 is WNHNN, CDR2 SYGVQD, per germline (reference sequence). Trimming cost V 3 bases and J 0 bases, with 6 bases left between them. The CDR3 has 13 amino acids. CDR3 protein: CASSDSHSYEQYF. CDR3 in DNA: TGCGCCAGCAGTGATTCCCACTCCTACGAGCAGTACTTC.

This clone appeared a few times. The J gene is TRBJ1-2, the V gene TRBV2; D gene unclear. Deletions cut 7 bases from V and 5 bases from J, with 5 bases between. The CDR3 covers 10 residues. Germline values: CDR1 SNHLY, CDR2 FYNNEI. This CDR3 is CASIAYGYTF. The CDR3 bases are TGTGCCAGCATTGCATATGGCTACACCTTC.

The chain recombines TRBV19 with TRBJ2-3; D ambiguous. CDR1 and CDR2 (germline): LNHDA, SQIVND (reference sequence). The length of the CDR3 is 15 residues. With 5 bases removed from V and 1 base from J, the gap between germline ends came to 13 bases. For the CDR3, the DNA is TGTGCCAGTAGTTCAACATTAGCTGGCACAGATACGCAGTATTTT. This sequence encodes CASSSTLAGTDTQYF.

This clone was seen a few times. The DNA for the CDR3 is TGCGCCAGCAGCCAGCAGACCGGGACAGGGTATGGCTACACCTTC. Translation gives CASSQQTGTGYGYTF. The chain joins TRBV4-1 to TRBJ1-2; 9 bases line up with TRBD1. The germline V gene encodes CDR1 MGHRA and CDR2 YSYEKL. This CDR3 region has 15 residues. V was pared by 3 bases and J by 5 bases, with 7 bases of the junction left unmatched.